The 18 T cell receptor beta chains below come from one sample, sequenced in a study of cytomegalovirus exposure and HLA in healthy donors. Clones were sequenced by immunoSEQ multiplex PCR, and TCRdb holds only the in-frame ones, with some missing. The table shows 200,000 to 250,000 clones, with just under 90% occurring only once. The source material was PBMCs. All receptors come from a man in his late teens or twenties in good health and CMV-seronegative.

This chain joins TRBV27 and TRBJ1-1; a possible D gene is TRBD1 (5 bases). V lost 7 bases to trimming and J lost 0 bases, with 21 bases between them. The V gene's germline CDR1 is MNHEY and CDR2 SMNVEV (reference sequence). The CDR3 sequence is 17 residues long. The CDR3 region has the DNA TGTGCCAGCAAGGGGCTTTTCGGCGGCTCGATGAACACTGAAGCTTTCTTT. Protein product: CASKGLFGGSMNTEAFF.

The chain joins TRBV15 to TRBJ1-5; TRBD1 matches 7 bases. V lost 3 bases to trimming and J lost 5 bases; unmatched junction nucleotides: 4. The CDR3 spans 14 residues. Germline V gene data show CDR1 as LNHNV and CDR2 as YYDKDF (reference sequence). Here the CDR3 reads CATSRGQSHQPQHF. CDR3 DNA: TGTGCCACCAGCAGGGGACAGTCCCATCAGCCCCAGCATTTT.

The V call is TRBV25-1, the J call TRBJ1-1, with D tentatively TRBD1 (5 bases). V was clipped by 7 bases and J by 8 bases, with 17 bases between them. Germline V lookup: CDR1 MGHDK, CDR2 SYGVNS. The CDR3 contains 13 residues. Here the CDR3 reads CASTTDPTSEAFF. CDR3 sequence (DNA): TGTGCCAGCACGACAGACCCAACGAGCGAAGCTTTCTTT.

This clone was seen only once. The V gene is TRBV11-2, the J gene TRBJ2-1; 9 bases align to TRBD2. The V segment lost 5 bases and the J segment 6 bases; nucleotides outside the gene matches: 2. In germline, CDR1 is SGHAT, CDR2 FQNNGV. The CDR3 length is 13 residues. CDR3 region: CASSILAGNEQFF. CDR3 DNA sequence: TGTGCCAGCAGCATACTAGCGGGCAATGAGCAGTTCTTC. The whole variable domain, filled in from reference TRBV11-2 and TRBJ2-1, reads EAGVAQSPRYKIIEKRQSVAFWCNPISGHATLYWYQQILGQGPKLLIQFQNNGVVDDSQLPKDRFSAERLKGVDSTLKIQPAKLEDSAVYLCASSILAGNEQFFGPGTRLTVL.

The V and J genes are TRBV2 and TRBJ2-5; a weak D match, TRBD1 (5 bases). The V end was cut by 3 bases, the J end by 5 bases, with 7 bases between. Germline CDR1 is SNHLY and CDR2 is FYNNEI. The CDR3 runs 12 residues. CDR3 nucleotides: TGTGCCAGCAGTGACAGGGCGGAGACCCAGTACTTC. This gives the protein CASSDRAETQYF.

The V and J genes are TRBV11-3 and TRBJ2-2; 7 bases fit TRBD2. Germline loops: CDR1 SGHNT, CDR2 YENEEA. V lost 8 bases and J lost 7; bases outside the gene matches: 10. This CDR3 is 14 amino acids long. Here the CDR3 reads CASEDSGSVGELFF. CDR3 DNA sequence: TGTGCCAGCGAGGATAGCGGGTCGGTCGGGGAGCTGTTTTTT.

This sequence joins TRBV7-9 and TRBJ1-5; 7 bases line up with TRBD1. Germline trimming cut 4 bases from V and 5 bases from J; bases unmatched to any gene: 8. The CDR3 loop spans 15 amino acids. The germline V gene has CDR1 SEHNR and CDR2 FQNEAQ (reference sequence). The CDR3 nucleotides read TGTGCCAGCAGCTCCTCGACAGGGAGGCATCAGCCCCAGCATTTT. It translates to CASSSSTGRHQPQHF.

The chain links TRBV19 to TRBJ1-2; tentatively, D is TRBD1 (5 bases). CDR1 is LNHDA and CDR2 is SQIVND in the germline V gene (reference sequence). The CDR3 is 15 residues long. The V end lost 1 base, the J end lost 6 bases, and 15 bases lay between the germline ends. The CDR3 nucleotides are TGTGCCAGTAGTATAGGTACTGGGGCGGCCGATGGCTACACCTTC. Its protein is CASSIGTGAADGYTF.

In its sample, this clone was seen a few times. The chain employs TRBV6-5 and TRBJ1-2, with TRBD1 as a possible D gene (6 bases). V lost 7 bases and J 7 bases, leaving 22 bases between the germline ends. Germline V gene lookup returns CDR1 MNHEY and CDR2 SVGAGI. The CDR3 consists of 15 residues. The CDR3 DNA sequence: TGTGCCAGCATGAATCAGGGGAAGGCCCGTGGTGGCTACACCTTC. The encoded protein is CASMNQGKARGGYTF.

V and J are TRBV19 and TRBJ2-5, with D perhaps TRBD1 (6 bases). Looked up from germline, CDR1 is LNHDA and CDR2 is SQIVND (reference sequence). The CDR3 runs 15 residues. The V end was cut by 6 bases, the J end by 5 bases, with 19 bases between. CDR3 DNA: TGTGCCAGTAGGCCGCCGGGACAATCTCTGGAGACCCAGTACTTC. It is translated as CASRPPGQSLETQYF.

In this sample, this clone turned up once. The rearrangement uses TRBV12-5 and TRBJ2-1; no clear D. Germline V gives CDR1 LGHNT, CDR2 FRNRAP. Trimming took 7 bases from V and 2 from J, leaving 3 bases between them. The CDR3 loop spans 11 amino acids. The CDR3: CASATYNEQFF. CDR3 nucleotide sequence: TGTGCTAGTGCAACCTACAATGAGCAGTTCTTC.

V and J are TRBV2 and TRBJ1-2, with 9 bases fitting TRBD1. The CDR3 contains 12 residues. The germline V gene encodes CDR1 SNHLY and CDR2 FYNNEI. V lost 10 bases and J lost 6; bases outside the gene matches: 6. The CDR3 reads CATWTGDDGYTF. DNA of the CDR3: TGTGCCACCTGGACAGGGGACGATGGCTACACCTTC.

This chain links TRBV11-2 with TRBJ2-7; the D is unclear. Germline V lookup: CDR1 SGHAT, CDR2 FQNNGV. The ends were cut back, 0 bases at V and 0 bases at J, with 6 bases in the middle. This CDR3 spans 14 amino acids. For the CDR3, the DNA is TGTGCCAGCAGCTTAGATAGGAGCTCCTACGAGCAGTACTTC. As protein: CASSLDRSSYEQYF.

The chain has TRBV7-2 and TRBJ2-7; D perhaps matches TRBD1 (5 bases). The germline V gene has CDR1 SGHTA and CDR2 FQGNSA. The CDR3 extends over 14 amino acids. Deletions cut 5 bases from V and 0 bases from J, with 11 bases between. CDR3 region: CASSVTGFSYEQYF. The DNA for the CDR3 is TGTGCCAGCAGCGTCACAGGTTTCTCCTACGAGCAGTACTTC.

V is TRBV5-4 and J is TRBJ2-1; 9 nucleotides agree with TRBD2. CDR1 and CDR2 from the germline V gene are SGHNT and YYREEE (reference sequence). J lost 2 bases, V lost 6 bases, and 9 bases had no gene match. The CDR3 covers 16 residues. CDR3 coding DNA: TGTGCCAGCACCATATTAGCGGGGGCAACCTACAATGAGCAGTTCTTC. It encodes CASTILAGATYNEQFF.

The gene calls are TRBV7-9 and TRBJ2-2, with a tentative D call TRBD1 (5 bases). The CDR3 consists of 12 residues. Germline V lookup: CDR1 SEHNR, CDR2 FQNEAQ (reference sequence). V lost 11 bases and J lost 1, with 8 bases in between. CDR3 DNA sequence: TGTGCCGGAACAGGGAACACCGGGGAGCTGTTTTTT. Translation: CAGTGNTGELFF.

This chain joins TRBV9 and TRBJ2-3, with a weak D call TRBD2 (7 bases). Germline CDR1 reads SGDLS; CDR2 reads YYNGEE. Trimming pared 5 bases from V and 2 bases from J, leaving 24 bases between. The CDR3 runs to 18 residues. CDR3 protein: CASSPRGGPDIDTDTQYF. DNA of the CDR3: TGTGCCAGCAGTCCAAGGGGGGGACCTGACATAGACACAGATACGCAGTATTTT.

J is TRBJ2-2 and V is TRBV10-1, with 10 bases aligning to TRBD2. This CDR3 comprises 16 residues. The germline V gene encodes CDR1 WNHNN and CDR2 SYGVQD (reference sequence). V lost 7 bases, J lost 0 bases, and 5 bases stayed unmatched. The CDR3 reads CASKASGGANTGELFF. CDR3 nucleotide sequence: TGCGCCAGCAAGGCTAGCGGGGGTGCGAACACCGGGGAGCTGTTTTTT.